These 27 T cell receptor beta chains share one sample of origin, sequenced in a study of cytomegalovirus exposure and HLA in healthy donors. Use of 60 Vbeta and 13 Jbeta primers characterized the PCR. TCRdb's copy holds only in-frame clones and misses some; the assay was immunoSEQ multiplex PCR. The sample lists 200,000 to 250,000 clones; 75% to 85% were seen once. Material for sequencing was PBMCs. The receptor set was obtained from a woman aged 40 to 50 in good health and CMV-seronegative.

This clone was counted only a few times. V usage is TRBV19 and J usage is TRBJ2-1, with unresolved D. Germline values: CDR1 LNHDA, CDR2 SQIVND (reference sequence). There are 11 residues in the CDR3. V lost 5 bases, J lost 3 bases, and 2 bases lay in between. The CDR3 loop reads CASSYYNEQFF. DNA for the CDR3: TGTGCCAGTAGTTACTACAATGAGCAGTTCTTC.

The V call is TRBV18, the J call TRBJ2-7; D gene uncertain. V was cut by 6 bases and J by 7 bases, with 13 bases left in between. The CDR3 runs 12 residues. Germline V gives CDR1 KGHSH, CDR2 LQKENI. Here the CDR3 reads CASSDARDEQYF. CDR3 nucleotides: TGTGCCAGCTCCGATGCTAGAGATGAGCAGTACTTC.

The V gene is TRBV4-1, the J gene TRBJ1-1; D remains ambiguous. This CDR3 has 15 amino acids. V was pared by 1 base and J by 4 bases, with 13 bases between. Germline V gene data show CDR1 as MGHRA and CDR2 as YSYEKL. CDR3 amino acids: CASSQGEGFVTEAFF. CDR3 nucleotide sequence: TGCGCCAGCAGCCAAGGTGAGGGCTTTGTCACTGAAGCTTTCTTT.

The chain combines TRBV28 with TRBJ2-1; TRBD2 matches at 9 bases. Germline-derived CDR1 and CDR2 are MDHEN and SYDVKM. V was pared by 7 bases and J by 2 bases, with 6 bases of the junction left unmatched. The CDR3 length is 15 residues. The CDR3, as DNA: TGTGCCAGCATTATAGCGGGAGCCGCCTACAATGAGCAGTTCTTC. This translates into CASIIAGAAYNEQFF.

CDR3 sequence: CASRGTAMQPQHF. The DNA of the CDR3 is TGTGCCAGTAGGGGGACAGCAATGCAGCCCCAGCATTTT. The chain couples TRBV19 to TRBJ1-5, with 7 bases aligning to TRBD1. Losses at the gene ends were 6 bases for V and 7 bases for J; bases not matched to a gene: 6. There are 13 residues in the CDR3. Per germline, CDR1 LNHDA and CDR2 SQIVND (reference sequence).

For this clone: The sample carries other DNA sequences with the same CDR3. CDR3 amino acids: CASSLRGSSYNEQFF. In DNA form, the CDR3 reads TGTGCCAGCAGCCTAAGAGGAAGCTCCTACAATGAGCAGTTCTTC. This rearrangement joins TRBV7-9 to TRBJ2-1; D not resolved. The germline V gene has CDR1 SEHNR and CDR2 FQNEAQ (reference sequence). The CDR3 length is 15 residues. Deletions cut 5 bases from V and 0 bases from J, with 11 bases between. The variable domain in full, completed from reference TRBV7-9 and TRBJ2-1, reads DTGVSQNPRHKITKRGQNVTFRCDPISEHNRLYWYRQTLGQGPEFLTYFQNEAQLEKSRLLSDRFSAERPKGSFSTLEIQRTEQGDSAMYLCASSLRGSSYNEQFFGPGTRLTVL.

The V and J genes are TRBV19 and TRBJ2-7; D unresolved. This CDR3 region has 14 residues. Trimming cost V 2 bases and J 3 bases, with 11 bases left between them. The germline CDR1 and CDR2 sequences are LNHDA and SQIVND (reference sequence). CDR3 in DNA: TGTGCCAGTAGTATACTCGCAGGTAACTACGAGCAGTACTTC. Translated: CASSILAGNYEQYF. Based on the CDR3 plus reference TRBV19 and TRBJ2-7, the full variable domain is DGGITQSPKYLFRKEGQNVTLSCEQNLNHDAMYWYRQDPGQGLRLIYYSQIVNDFQKGDIAEGYSVSREKKESFPLTVTSAQKNPTAFYLCASSILAGNYEQYFGPGTRLTVT.

This clone was observed once. This chain connects TRBV4-1 to TRBJ1-1; 12 bases match TRBD1. The trim removed 5 bases at V and 5 bases at J, leaving 9 bases unmatched. Looked up from germline, CDR1 is MGHRA and CDR2 is YSYEKL. The CDR3 covers 16 residues. CDR3 amino acids: CASSAGQGAGATEAFF. CDR3 DNA sequence: TGCGCCAGCAGCGCGGGACAGGGGGCGGGAGCTACTGAAGCTTTCTTT.

The rearrangement joins TRBV28 to TRBJ1-6; D not resolved. CDR3 length: 15 amino acids. V lost 7 bases, J lost 8 bases, and 18 bases lay in between. Looked up from germline, CDR1 is MDHEN and CDR2 is SYDVKM. As DNA, the CDR3 is TGTGCCAGCACCGGAACTGAGGGCAGAGATTCACCCCTCCACTTT. Translation: CASTGTEGRDSPLHF. Looking up the rest from reference TRBV28 and TRBJ1-6 gives the full variable domain: DVKVTQSSRYLVKRTGEKVFLECVQDMDHENMFWYRQDPGLGLRLIYFSYDVKMKEKGDIPEGYSVSREKKERFSLILESASTNQTSMYLCASTGTEGRDSPLHFGNGTRLTVT.

The gene calls are TRBV19 and TRBJ2-7; TRBD1 aligns across 7 bases. The CDR3 contains 15 residues. The V gene end was trimmed by 9 bases and the J gene end by 1 base; junction bases not matched to a gene: 12. In germline, CDR1 is LNHDA, CDR2 SQIVND (reference sequence). The CDR3 sequence: CASSSPRGSSYEQYF. In nucleotides, the CDR3 is TGTGCCAGCTCCTCCCCCAGGGGGTCATCCTACGAGCAGTACTTC.

The chain recombines TRBV4-1 with TRBJ1-4, with D perhaps TRBD1 (5 bases). Germline CDR1 MGHRA, CDR2 YSYEKL. This CDR3 is 17 amino acids long. V lost 2 bases and J lost 2, with 15 bases in between. CDR3 sequence: CASSQFGGGKTNEKLFF. CDR3 nucleotide sequence: TGCGCCAGCAGCCAATTTGGGGGGGGGAAGACTAATGAAAAACTGTTTTTT.

V and J are TRBV5-1 and TRBJ1-3; 8 bases agree with TRBD1. J lost 0 bases, V lost 4 bases, and 9 bases had no gene match. Looked up from germline, CDR1 is SGHRS and CDR2 is YFSETQ. This CDR3 region has 17 residues. The CDR3 loop is CASSERDRLGSGNTIYF. The CDR3 DNA reads TGCGCCAGCAGCGAGCGGGACAGGCTTGGCTCTGGAAACACCATATATTTT. Drawing the rest from reference TRBV5-1 and TRBJ1-3, the complete variable domain is KAGVTQTPRYLIKTRGQQVTLSCSPISGHRSVSWYQQTPGQGLQFLFEYFSETQRNKGNFPGRFSGRQFSNSRSEMNVSTLELGDSALYLCASSERDRLGSGNTIYFGEGSWLTVV.

V gene TRBV11-2 combines with J gene TRBJ2-3, with TRBD2 as a possible D gene (6 bases). Germline assignment: CDR1 SGHAT and CDR2 FQNNGV. The CDR3 sequence is 16 residues long. The germline V and J ends were trimmed by 2 bases and 3 bases, with 15 bases remaining between them. The CDR3 bases are TGTGCCAGCAGCTTACACGGGAGATTATGGACAGATACGCAGTATTTT. Protein sequence: CASSLHGRLWTDTQYF.

This chain joins TRBV9 and TRBJ2-3; tentatively, D is TRBD1 (6 bases). Deletions cut 3 bases from V and 2 bases from J, with 10 bases between. CDR1 is SGDLS and CDR2 is YYNGEE in the germline V gene. The CDR3 runs to 14 residues. The CDR3 sequence: CASSARQATDTQYF. CDR3 nucleotide sequence: TGTGCCAGCAGCGCACGACAGGCCACAGATACGCAGTATTTT.

This chain connects TRBV7-6 to TRBJ2-4; 9 bases fit TRBD1. Germline V gene sequence: CDR1 SGHVS, CDR2 FNYEAQ. Trimming removed 5 bases from V and 0 bases from J; junction bases left unmatched: 11. The CDR3 sequence is 18 residues long. CDR3 sequence: CASSPRDRDALAKNIQYF. For the CDR3, the DNA is TGTGCCAGCAGCCCCAGGGACAGGGATGCTTTAGCCAAAAACATTCAGTACTTC.

This clone has only a few counts. The genes are TRBV2 and TRBJ2-1; the D gene is possibly TRBD2 (5 bases). Germline V gene data show CDR1 as SNHLY and CDR2 as FYNNEI. Deletions cut 6 bases from V and 2 bases from J, with 20 bases between. The CDR3 has 17 amino acids. The CDR3 here is CASSRGPAVATYNEQFF. The CDR3 DNA is TGTGCCAGCAGCCGAGGGCCAGCGGTTGCGACCTACAATGAGCAGTTCTTC.

A few counts support this clone. CDR3 nucleotide sequence: TGCGCCAGCAGCCGTAGCCAGGGTGTAACTGGAAACACCATATATTTT. Protein sequence: CASSRSQGVTGNTIYF. The chain has TRBV4-1 and TRBJ1-3; weak D call: TRBD1 (5 bases). The germline V gene has CDR1 MGHRA and CDR2 YSYEKL. V lost 4 bases to trimming and J lost 2 bases, with 15 bases between them. This CDR3 contains 16 residues.

This chain uses TRBV25-1 with TRBJ1-1, with 7 bases that match TRBD1. The germline gives CDR1 MGHDK, CDR2 SYGVNS. The CDR3 totals 15 residues. Trimming cost V 4 bases and J 1 base; bases outside gene matches: 6. DNA of the CDR3: TGTGCCAGCAGTGCGTCGACAGGGAGGAACACTGAAGCTTTCTTT. As protein: CASSASTGRNTEAFF.

The V call is TRBV27, the J call TRBJ1-4; D gene ambiguous. The CDR3 has 16 residues. The V end was cut by 2 bases, the J end by 7 bases, with 17 bases between. Germline lookup yields CDR1 MNHEY and CDR2 SMNVEV (reference sequence). This CDR3 is CASSLAFGDGSEKLFF. DNA for the CDR3: TGTGCCAGCAGTTTAGCATTCGGAGACGGGAGTGAAAAACTGTTTTTT.

The chain links TRBV7-3 to TRBJ1-2; a possible D gene is TRBD1 (5 bases). This CDR3 is 13 amino acids long. V lost 2 bases and J lost 6, with 10 bases in between. Germline-derived CDR1 and CDR2 are SGHTA and FQGTGA. DNA for the CDR3: TGTGCCAGCAGCTTACAGGGCTTCAATGGCTACACCTTC. Protein product: CASSLQGFNGYTF.

This chain uses TRBV7-8 with TRBJ1-1, with D perhaps matching TRBD1 (6 bases). The CDR3 totals 15 residues. Trimming removed 5 bases from V and 0 bases from J, with 13 bases in between. CDR1 and CDR2 from the germline V gene are SGHVS and FQNEAQ. The DNA of the CDR3 is TGTGCCAGCAGCCAACTCAGGGGTCTGAACACTGAAGCTTTCTTT. Protein product: CASSQLRGLNTEAFF.

CDR3 region: CASSWGANTGELFF. The CDR3 DNA reads TGTGCCAGCAGCTGGGGGGCGAACACCGGGGAGCTGTTTTTT. The chain uses TRBV7-3 and TRBJ2-2, with D perhaps TRBD2 (6 bases). Germline CDR1 is SGHTA and CDR2 is FQGTGA. Trimming cost V 4 bases and J 0 bases, with 6 bases left between them. This CDR3 is built from 14 residues.

The V call is TRBV5-1, the J call TRBJ2-7; TRBD2 aligns across 9 bases. CDR1 and CDR2 (germline): SGHRS, YFSETQ. Trimming removed 5 bases from V and 6 bases from J; junction bases left unmatched: 18. The CDR3 spans 17 residues. The CDR3 reads CASSGSGGTRNHLEQYF. The CDR3 coding sequence is TGCGCCAGCAGTGGGAGCGGGGGGACCCGAAATCATCTCGAGCAGTACTTC.

The chain employs TRBV4-1 and TRBJ2-7, with TRBD1 identical over 10 bases. This CDR3 contains 15 residues. Germline CDR1 MGHRA, CDR2 YSYEKL. V lost 4 bases and J lost 6; bases outside the gene matches: 9. The CDR3 is CASSLSGTGASEQYF. CDR3 DNA: TGCGCCAGCAGCCTGTCCGGGACAGGGGCGTCCGAGCAGTACTTC.

V gene TRBV9 combines with J gene TRBJ2-2; a weak D match, TRBD1 (5 bases). The CDR3 is made up of 16 amino acids. The ends were cut back, 3 bases at V and 2 bases at J, with 14 bases in the middle. Looked up from germline, CDR1 is SGDLS and CDR2 is YYNGEE. The CDR3 protein is CASSEITGPNTGELFF. CDR3 in DNA: TGTGCCAGCAGCGAAATTACAGGCCCCAACACCGGGGAGCTGTTTTTT.

The genes are TRBV27 and TRBJ1-1, with a tentative D call TRBD1 (6 bases). V was shortened by 0 bases and J by 4 bases, with 12 bases between the two germline ends. The CDR3 sequence is 15 residues long. Germline V CDR1 and CDR2: MNHEY, SMNVEV (reference sequence). CDR3 amino acids: CASSLSARGSTEAFF. CDR3 coding DNA: TGTGCCAGCAGTTTATCTGCAAGGGGGAGCACTGAAGCTTTCTTT.

This chain joins TRBV30 and TRBJ2-7; TRBD1 agrees at 7 bases. V shed 4 bases, J shed 5 bases, and the junction held 23 bases outside the gene matches. This CDR3 has 18 amino acids. Germline V gives CDR1 GTSNPN, CDR2 SVGIG (reference sequence). The CDR3 region has the DNA TGTGCCTGGAAGTCGGACGTGGTACTCCGGTACGGGACAGACGAGCAGTACTTC. Residues: CAWKSDVVLRYGTDEQYF.